This T cell receptor (beta chain) was recorded in a study of lymphopenia after photon versus proton radiotherapy. Study-level results: Post-nadir TCR diversity decline inversely tracked overall survival among those who died. Photon-treated patients lost naive T cells and TCR diversity; proton-treated stayed stable. After lymphocyte nadir, photon-treated repertoires showed oligoclonal expansion, especially CD8+ Temra. Authors raise, but do not show, better survival with proton therapy.

V lost 0 bases, J lost 6 bases, and 8 bases lay in between. Germline V CDR1 and CDR2: MNHNY, SVGAGI (reference sequence). This CDR3 is 13 amino acids long. This clone came up once. Its antigen is as yet unknown. Using immunoSEQ multiplex PCR, the repertoire was profiled, and TCRdb retains in-frame clones only, with some absent. The sample has around 160,000 clones, approximately 86% seen once. This receptor was obtained from a man aged 45-65 years with gastric cancer. The sample here was peripheral blood, taken from a patient treated with photon-based radiotherapy. V and J are TRBV6-6 and TRBJ1-1, with D unresolved. The CDR3: CASSYSRFAEAFF. CDR3 coding DNA: TGTGCCAGCAGTTACTCGAGGTTCGCTGAAGCTTTCTTT.